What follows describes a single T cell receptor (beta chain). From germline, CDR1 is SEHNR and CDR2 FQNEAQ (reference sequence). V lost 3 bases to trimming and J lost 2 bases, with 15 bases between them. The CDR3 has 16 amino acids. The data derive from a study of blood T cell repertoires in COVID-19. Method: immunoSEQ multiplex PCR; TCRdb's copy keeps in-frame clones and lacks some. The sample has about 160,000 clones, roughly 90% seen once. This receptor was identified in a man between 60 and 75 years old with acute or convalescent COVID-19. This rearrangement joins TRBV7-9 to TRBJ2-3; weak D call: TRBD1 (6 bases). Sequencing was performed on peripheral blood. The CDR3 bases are TGTGCCAGCAGCTTGGGGACGACAGGAACCACAGATACGCAGTATTTT. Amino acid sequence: CASSLGTTGTTDTQYF. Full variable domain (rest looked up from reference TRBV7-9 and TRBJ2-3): DTGVSQNPRHKITKRGQNVTFRCDPISEHNRLYWYRQTLGQGPEFLTYFQNEAQLEKSRLLSDRFSAERPKGSFSTLEIQRTEQGDSAMYLCASSLGTTGTTDTQYFGPGTRLTVL.